Below are 32 T cell receptor beta chains sequenced from a single sample in a study of cytomegalovirus exposure and HLA in healthy donors. Primers: 60 Vbeta forward and 13 Jbeta reverse. Sequencing used immunoSEQ multiplex PCR; TCRdb keeps in-frame clones, though not all of them. The sample has 150,000 to 200,000 clones; 77% are singletons. The material sequenced was PBMCs. The receptors were sampled from a woman aged 30 to 39 in good health and CMV-seronegative.

The rearrangement uses TRBV4-2 and TRBJ1-1, with TRBD1 as a possible D gene (6 bases). V was shortened by 4 bases and J by 1 base, with 10 bases between the two germline ends. CDR3 length: 14 amino acids. Germline-derived CDR1 and CDR2 are LGHNA and YNFKEQ. The CDR3 protein is CASSPRTENTEAFF. The DNA of the CDR3 is TGTGCCAGCAGCCCCCGGACAGAGAACACTGAAGCTTTCTTT.

The chain uses TRBV7-2 and TRBJ2-7, with 9 bases that match TRBD1. V lost 2 bases and J lost 4; bases outside the gene matches: 6. Looked up from germline, CDR1 is SGHTA and CDR2 is FQGNSA. CDR3 length: 15 amino acids. The CDR3 bases are TGTGCCAGCAGCTTAAGTATAGGGACAGGGTACGAGCAGTACTTC. As protein: CASSLSIGTGYEQYF.

The J gene is TRBJ1-6, the V gene TRBV5-4; D possibly corresponds to TRBD1 (5 bases). V lost 4 bases and J lost 2, with 13 bases in between. Germline values: CDR1 SGHNT, CDR2 YYREEE (reference sequence). The CDR3 extends over 16 amino acids. The CDR3 bases are TGTGCCAGCAGCGGAACCGACAGTACCTATAATTCACCCCTCCACTTT. It codes for CASSGTDSTYNSPLHF. Variable domain in full (rest from reference TRBV5-4 and TRBJ1-6): ETGVTQSPTHLIKTRGQQVTLRCSSQSGHNTVSWYQQALGQGPQFIFQYYREEENGRGNFPPRFSGLQFPNYSSELNVNALELDDSALYLCASSGTDSTYNSPLHFGNGTRLTVT.

The J gene is TRBJ2-2, the V gene TRBV11-2; 10 nucleotides align to TRBD2. There are 15 residues in the CDR3. Germline trimming cut 5 bases from V and 2 bases from J; bases unmatched to any gene: 2. Germline V CDR1 and CDR2: SGHAT, FQNNGV. CDR3 DNA sequence: TGTGCCAGCAGCCGGACTAGCGGTAACACCGGGGAGCTGTTTTTT. Encoded protein: CASSRTSGNTGELFF.

The chain has TRBV11-3 and TRBJ2-5, with D perhaps matching TRBD2 (8 bases). The CDR3 contains 14 residues. The germline V and J ends were trimmed by 5 bases and 5 bases, with 15 bases remaining between them. Germline lookup yields CDR1 SGHNT and CDR2 YENEEA. The CDR3 bases are TGTGCCAGCAGCCCGGGAGGGGGCTGGGAGACCCAGTACTTC. It codes for CASSPGGGWETQYF.

The chain uses TRBV7-3 and TRBJ2-5; D gene unclear. The ends were cut back, 3 bases at V and 0 bases at J, with 5 bases in the middle. Germline loops: CDR1 SGHTA, CDR2 FQGTGA. The CDR3 is made up of 13 amino acids. DNA for the CDR3: TGTGCCAGCAGCTTTATGTACCAAGAGACCCAGTACTTC. Translating it yields CASSFMYQETQYF.

The table lists this clone with a few counts. V usage is TRBV6-5 and J usage is TRBJ1-2; 10 bases agree with TRBD1. Losses at the gene ends were 0 bases for V and 5 bases for J; bases not matched to a gene: 6. The germline gives CDR1 MNHEY, CDR2 SVGAGI. The CDR3 covers 16 residues. CDR3 amino acids: CASSYSRDRGKYGYTF. In nucleotides, the CDR3 is TGTGCCAGCAGTTACTCTCGGGACAGGGGAAAATATGGCTACACCTTC.

This clone was seen only once. The chain combines TRBV9 with TRBJ1-1; possible D gene TRBD1, 5 bases. CDR1 is SGDLS and CDR2 is YYNGEE in the germline V gene. The CDR3 sequence is 15 residues long. Trimming left V 3 bases short and J 4 bases short, with 16 bases between. CDR3 nucleotide sequence: TGTGCCAGCAGCGCTGGGGGGGAGGAATTCACTGAAGCTTTCTTT. Translating gives CASSAGGEEFTEAFF.

This clone was found once. V is TRBV30 and J is TRBJ1-4; tentatively, D is TRBD1 (6 bases). Trimming took 4 bases from V and 7 from J, leaving 19 bases between them. CDR1 is GTSNPN and CDR2 is SVGIG in the germline V gene (reference sequence). CDR3 size: 15 residues. CDR3 sequence: CAWTRLTGRSEKLFF. The CDR3 bases are TGTGCCTGGACACGCCTAACAGGGAGAAGTGAAAAACTGTTTTTT.

This clone was observed a few times. J is TRBJ2-5 and V is TRBV9, with 8 bases matching TRBD2. The J call may be wrong; the DNA end is better matched by TRBJ2-7. Per germline, CDR1 SGDLS and CDR2 YYNGEE. CDR3 size: 16 residues. DNA for the CDR3: TGTGCCAGCAGCGTAGGAGGTAGCGGGGATTACGTCGAGCAGTACTTC. It yields the protein CASSVGGSGDYVEQYF.

V usage is TRBV2 and J usage is TRBJ2-1, with 10 bases aligning to TRBD2. The CDR3 has 15 residues. The germline V gene encodes CDR1 SNHLY and CDR2 FYNNEI. V lost 6 bases and J lost 8; bases outside the gene matches: 10. CDR3 DNA sequence: TGTGCCAGCAGACTAAGCGGGAGGGCCGGGGATGAGCAGTTCTTC. Translating gives CASRLSGRAGDEQFF.

This chain links TRBV7-8 with TRBJ2-7; no firm D call. CDR1 is SGHVS and CDR2 is FQNEAQ in the germline V gene. This CDR3 region has 13 residues. With 3 bases removed from V and 6 bases from J, the gap between germline ends came to 12 bases. Here the CDR3 reads CASSFEVPGEQYF. CDR3 bases: TGTGCCAGCAGCTTTGAGGTGCCGGGCGAGCAGTACTTC.

This clone was counted once. The chain joins TRBV19 to TRBJ2-5; TRBD2 matches 8 bases. The CDR3 length is 18 residues. Trimming at V came to 0 bases and at J to 5 bases, leaving 14 bases not matched to a gene. The germline V gene has CDR1 LNHDA and CDR2 SQIVND (reference sequence). The CDR3 loop reads CASSIDGRGGVVRETQYF. The CDR3 DNA is TGTGCCAGTAGTATAGATGGCCGGGGGGGGGTAGTTAGGGAGACCCAGTACTTC. The variable domain in full, completed from reference TRBV19 and TRBJ2-5, reads DGGITQSPKYLFRKEGQNVTLSCEQNLNHDAMYWYRQDPGQGLRLIYYSQIVNDFQKGDIAEGYSVSREKKESFPLTVTSAQKNPTAFYLCASSIDGRGGVVRETQYFGPGTRLLVL.

This sequence joins TRBV4-2 and TRBJ2-1; tentative D call: TRBD2 (5 bases). V dropped 2 bases and J dropped 4 bases, with 18 bases sitting between them. Germline lookup yields CDR1 LGHNA and CDR2 YNFKEQ. The CDR3 is 17 amino acids. Here the CDR3 DNA reads TGTGCCAGCAGCCAAACATTAGTGGGGAGACAATACAATGAGCAGTTCTTC. Its translation is CASSQTLVGRQYNEQFF.

This chain joins TRBV9 and TRBJ2-7; TRBD1 might be the D (5 bases). The length of the CDR3 is 14 residues. Germline-derived CDR1 and CDR2 are SGDLS and YYNGEE. The V end was cut by 0 bases, the J end by 6 bases, with 13 bases between. CDR3 residues: CASSVDHRWAEQYF. For the CDR3, the DNA is TGTGCCAGCAGCGTAGATCACAGGTGGGCCGAGCAGTACTTC.

This chain joins TRBV27 and TRBJ2-2, with D tentatively TRBD1 (6 bases). The germline V gene encodes CDR1 MNHEY and CDR2 SMNVEV (reference sequence). The CDR3 runs to 18 residues. The ends were cut back, 2 bases at V and 2 bases at J, with 18 bases in the middle. The CDR3 nucleotides are TGTGCCAGCAGTTTACGGGGCCCCGGGACATACAACACCGGGGAGCTGTTTTTT. This gives the protein CASSLRGPGTYNTGELFF.

This clone was observed a few times. V usage is TRBV2 and J usage is TRBJ1-5; D call uncertain. The CDR3 contains 14 residues. The V end lost 6 bases, the J end lost 4 bases, and 13 bases lay between the germline ends. The germline V gene encodes CDR1 SNHLY and CDR2 FYNNEI. DNA of the CDR3: TGTGCCAGCAGCGCTGACGGCGGTAATCAGCCCCAGCATTTT. It yields the protein CASSADGGNQPQHF.

The rearrangement joins TRBV7-9 to TRBJ2-7; 7 nucleotides align to TRBD2. The CDR3 is 15 residues long. The germline gives CDR1 SEHNR, CDR2 FQNEAQ (reference sequence). Losses at the gene ends were 0 bases for V and 5 bases for J; bases not matched to a gene: 7. CDR3 coding DNA: TGTGCCAGCAGCTTAGCGGGAGGGCCCTCGGACGAGCAGTACTTC. Its translation: CASSLAGGPSDEQYF.

The CDR3 here is CAWSVSGQVYTF. The CDR3 bases are TGTGCCTGGAGTGTAAGTGGCCAGGTCTACACCTTC. The chain recombines TRBV30 with TRBJ1-2, with D uncertain. V was pared by 0 bases and J by 10 bases, with 12 bases between. The germline V gene encodes CDR1 GTSNPN and CDR2 SVGIG (reference sequence). The CDR3 contains 12 residues.

The chain carries TRBV4-1 and TRBJ2-1; 7 nucleotides match TRBD2. V shed 3 bases and J 0 bases; nucleotides not matched to a gene: 2. The CDR3 runs 15 residues. Germline CDR1 and CDR2: MGHRA and YSYEKL. CDR3 nucleotides: TGCGCCAGCAGCCACCAGCGGGACTCCTACAATGAGCAGTTCTTC. It specifies CASSHQRDSYNEQFF.

V gene TRBV28 combines with J gene TRBJ2-7; 12 bases are shared with TRBD2. From germline, CDR1 is MDHEN and CDR2 SYDVKM. V dropped 8 bases and J dropped 7; count of bases not matched to a gene: 3. This CDR3 has 12 amino acids. The CDR3 is CASLAGGGEQYF. Here the CDR3 DNA reads TGTGCCAGCCTAGCGGGAGGGGGTGAGCAGTACTTC. The complete variable domain, with remaining parts taken from reference TRBV28 and TRBJ2-7, reads DVKVTQSSRYLVKRTGEKVFLECVQDMDHENMFWYRQDPGLGLRLIYFSYDVKMKEKGDIPEGYSVSREKKERFSLILESASTNQTSMYLCASLAGGGEQYFGPGTRLTVT.

This clone came up a few times. A junction boundary mismatches the germline segment, possibly from a read error. This rearrangement joins TRBV7-9 to TRBJ2-1, with 8 bases lining up with TRBD2. The germline V gene encodes CDR1 SEHNR and CDR2 FQNEAQ (reference sequence). CDR3 length: 18 residues. This CDR3 is CSSSSRGGASFLENEQFF. CDR3 in DNA: TGTTCCAGCAGCTCCCGGGGGGGGGCGAGTTTTCTGGAAAATGAGCAGTTCTTC.

The rearrangement joins TRBV7-7 to TRBJ2-1; 7 positions match TRBD1. This CDR3 contains 13 residues. Germline CDR1 SSHAT, CDR2 FNYEAQ (reference sequence). V was clipped by 1 base and J by 7 bases; unmatched bases: 1. The CDR3 spells CASSLDRGNEQFF. CDR3 sequence (DNA): TGTGCCAGCAGCTTAGACAGGGGTAATGAGCAGTTCTTC.

The V gene is TRBV7-8, the J gene TRBJ1-1; D gene uncertain. Germline loops: CDR1 SGHVS, CDR2 FQNEAQ. This CDR3 is built from 14 residues. Deletions cut 5 bases from V and 4 bases from J, with 14 bases between. CDR3 loop: CASSPPGPGTEAFF. The CDR3 bases are TGTGCCAGCAGCCCGCCCGGTCCGGGCACTGAAGCTTTCTTT.

This clone was seen more than once but under ten times. V is TRBV19 and J is TRBJ2-2; 14 bases fit TRBD2. This CDR3 has 15 residues. The germline CDR1 and CDR2 sequences are LNHDA and SQIVND (reference sequence). The ends lost 9 bases at V and 6 bases at J; junction bases unmatched: 6. The CDR3: CASRGLAGGPGELFF. DNA for the CDR3: TGTGCCAGCAGAGGACTAGCGGGGGGTCCCGGGGAGCTGTTTTTT.

The chain recombines TRBV5-1 with TRBJ1-2; D is ambiguous. Per the germline V gene, CDR1 is SGHRS and CDR2 is YFSETQ. The CDR3 is made up of 14 amino acids. Between the trimmed V and J ends, which lost 0 bases and 2 bases, there was a span of 8 bases. The CDR3 region is CASSLGSQNYGYTF. The CDR3 bases are TGCGCCAGCAGCTTGGGAAGCCAAAACTATGGCTACACCTTC. The full variable domain, with the rest looked up from reference TRBV5-1 and TRBJ1-2, is KAGVTQTPRYLIKTRGQQVTLSCSPISGHRSVSWYQQTPGQGLQFLFEYFSETQRNKGNFPGRFSGRQFSNSRSEMNVSTLELGDSALYLCASSLGSQNYGYTFGSGTRLTVV.

The V gene is TRBV21-1, the J gene TRBJ2-1; TRBD2 is the table's D call, not checked against the DNA. TRBV21-1 is a documented pseudogene. The CDR3 runs 16 residues. The CDR3 nucleotides are TGTGCCAGCAGCAAAGCCCTAGCGGGGGGGCGAGATGAGCAGTTCTTC. Residues: CASSKALAGGRDEQFF.

The rearrangement joins TRBV4-1 to TRBJ2-1; tentative D call: TRBD2 (6 bases). The CDR3 runs 19 residues. CDR1 is MGHRA and CDR2 is YSYEKL in the germline V gene. Between the trimmed V and J ends, which lost 1 base and 0 bases, there was a span of 19 bases. DNA for the CDR3: TGCGCCAGCAGCCAAGTCATTTGGGTTAGCGGTGACTCCTACAATGAGCAGTTCTTC. It yields the protein CASSQVIWVSGDSYNEQFF.

The chain uses TRBV4-2 and TRBJ2-7; TRBD1 agrees at 9 bases. Germline loops: CDR1 LGHNA, CDR2 YNFKEQ. The CDR3 totals 14 residues. With V trimmed by 3 bases and J by 6 bases, 6 bases remained unmatched. As DNA, the CDR3 is TGTGCCAGCAGCCAGACAGGGGGAAGTCGCGAGCAGTACTTC. Its translation is CASSQTGGSREQYF.

This clone was recorded once. J is TRBJ1-3 and V is TRBV6-5; D is possibly TRBD1 (5 bases). V lost 5 bases and J lost 0, with 8 bases in between. CDR3 length: 14 residues. Germline assignment: CDR1 MNHEY and CDR2 SVGAGI. In nucleotides, the CDR3 is TGTGCCAGCAGTCCCGACAGCTCTGGAAACACCATATATTTT. As protein: CASSPDSSGNTIYF.

The genes are TRBV19 and TRBJ1-1; possibly TRBD1 for D (6 bases). The germline gives CDR1 LNHDA, CDR2 SQIVND (reference sequence). The V end lost 4 bases, the J end lost 6 bases, and 12 bases lay between the germline ends. The CDR3 runs 13 residues. CDR3 in DNA: TGTGCCAGTAGTACCAACAGGGCTTCTGAAGCTTTCTTT. Translation gives CASSTNRASEAFF.

Note on this clone: The same CDR3 arises from other DNA sequences in this sample as well. The chain couples TRBV28 to TRBJ2-5; weak D call: TRBD1 (6 bases). In germline, CDR1 is MDHEN, CDR2 SYDVKM. V was trimmed by 6 bases and J by 2 bases, leaving 7 bases between them. The CDR3 contains 12 residues. Written as DNA, the CDR3 is TGTGCCAGCAGACAGGGTCAAGAGACCCAGTACTTC. The encoded protein is CASRQGQETQYF.